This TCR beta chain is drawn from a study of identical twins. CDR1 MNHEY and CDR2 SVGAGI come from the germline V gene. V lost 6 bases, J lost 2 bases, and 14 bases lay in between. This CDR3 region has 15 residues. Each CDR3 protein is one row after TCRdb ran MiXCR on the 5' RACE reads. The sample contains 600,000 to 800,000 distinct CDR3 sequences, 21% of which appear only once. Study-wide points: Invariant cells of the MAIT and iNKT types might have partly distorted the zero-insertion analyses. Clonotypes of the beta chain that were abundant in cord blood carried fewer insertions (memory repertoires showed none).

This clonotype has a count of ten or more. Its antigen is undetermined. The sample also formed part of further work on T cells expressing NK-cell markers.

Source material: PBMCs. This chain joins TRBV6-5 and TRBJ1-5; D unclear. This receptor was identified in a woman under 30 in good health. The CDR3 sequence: CASRSSSAGNQPQHF. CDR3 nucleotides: TGTGCCAGCAGATCCTCGAGTGCGGGCAATCAGCCCCAGCATTTT.